What follows are 8 T cell receptor beta chains derived from one specimen sequenced in a study of blood T cell repertoires in COVID-19. The table came from immunoSEQ multiplex PCR; TCRdb's copy has only in-frame clones and leaves some out. The sample holds 130,000 to 150,000 clones; around 80% are singletons and the top ten take 8% to 10%. The material sequenced was peripheral blood. Receptors were obtained from a woman of 80 years or more in a cohort sampled during active or convalescent COVID-19.

Points on this clone: Other DNA variants within this sample encode the same CDR3. The gene calls are TRBV18 and TRBJ2-3; TRBD2 matches 11 bases. The CDR3 covers 16 residues. With 1 base clipped from V and 6 bases from J, the junction kept 6 bases outside the gene matches. The germline V gene has CDR1 KGHSH and CDR2 LQKENI. DNA of the CDR3: TGTGCCAGCTCACCACGTACTAGCGGGGGTCGGGATACGCAGTATTTT. It codes for CASSPRTSGGRDTQYF.

The V and J genes are TRBV6-2 or TRBV6-3 and TRBJ2-1; 13 bases fit TRBD2. CDR3 length: 18 residues. The trim removed 5 bases at V and 5 bases at J, leaving 12 bases unmatched. Germline V gives CDR1 MNHEY, CDR2 SVGEGT. The chain's CDR3 is CASSQQLWTSGGNNEQFF. CDR3 bases: TGTGCCAGCAGTCAACAACTTTGGACTAGCGGGGGAAACAATGAGCAGTTCTTC.

This chain joins TRBV3-1 (or the pseudogene TRBV3-2) and TRBJ2-3, with a weak D call TRBD2 (6 bases). The germline V gene encodes CDR1 LGHDT and CDR2 YNNKEL (reference sequence). The CDR3 sequence is 14 residues long. V lost 4 bases to trimming and J lost 2 bases, with 10 bases between them. The CDR3 reads CASSPGGYTDTQYF. CDR3 DNA: TGTGCCAGCAGCCCCGGGGGTTACACAGATACGCAGTATTTT.

V gene TRBV11-2 combines with J gene TRBJ2-2; tentatively, D is TRBD2 (6 bases). The CDR3 contains 14 residues. Between the trimmed V and J ends, which lost 1 base and 6 bases, there was a span of 9 bases. CDR1 SGHAT and CDR2 FQNNGV come from the germline V gene. The CDR3 DNA reads as TGTGCCAGCAGCTTAGCAGGCGGGGCCGGGGAGCTGTTTTTT. Amino acids: CASSLAGGAGELFF.

The rearrangement uses TRBV5-1 and TRBJ2-6, with a possible D match to TRBD2 (5 bases). Trimming removed 4 bases at V and 3 bases at J, with 11 bases between. CDR3 length: 15 residues. In germline, CDR1 is SGHRS, CDR2 YFSETQ. CDR3 in amino acids: CASSLPSLGANVLTF. The CDR3 bases are TGCGCCAGCAGCCTTCCTAGCCTTGGGGCCAACGTCCTGACTTTC.

In this sample, this clone turned up once. The chain uses TRBV19 and TRBJ2-5; no reliable D call. Trimming shortened V by 4 bases and J by 2 bases, and 11 bases separated the two germline ends. Germline loops: CDR1 LNHDA, CDR2 SQIVND (reference sequence). The length of the CDR3 is 14 residues. The CDR3 bases are TGTGCCAGTAGTAGGTCTCTGGCACAAGAGACCCAGTACTTC. Amino acids: CASSRSLAQETQYF.

The V gene is TRBV7-2, the J gene TRBJ2-3; D unclear. The CDR3 loop spans 14 amino acids. CDR1 is SGHTA and CDR2 is FQGNSA in the germline V gene. Trimming took 3 bases from V and 6 from J, leaving 13 bases between them. CDR3 amino acids: CASSFEFNTDTQYF. In DNA form, the CDR3 reads TGTGCCAGCAGCTTTGAGTTTAATACGGATACGCAGTATTTT. Full variable domain (remainder filled in from reference TRBV7-2 and TRBJ2-3): GAGVSQSPSNKVTEKGKDVELRCDPISGHTALYWYRQSLGQGLEFLIYFQGNSAPDKSGLPSDRFSAERTGGSVSTLTIQRTQQEDSAVYLCASSFEFNTDTQYFGPGTRLTVL.

The chain employs TRBV7-2 and TRBJ2-1; D is possibly TRBD1 (6 bases). CDR1 and CDR2 (germline): SGHTA, FQGNSA. This CDR3 comprises 15 residues. The V and J ends lost 3 bases and 4 bases respectively, with 13 bases between them. The CDR3 loop is CASSLGNRVYNEQFF. The CDR3 DNA reads as TGTGCCAGCAGCTTGGGGAACAGGGTATACAATGAGCAGTTCTTC. Using reference TRBV7-2 and TRBJ2-1 for the parts outside the CDR3, the full variable domain is GAGVSQSPSNKVTEKGKDVELRCDPISGHTALYWYRQSLGQGLEFLIYFQGNSAPDKSGLPSDRFSAERTGGSVSTLTIQRTQQEDSAVYLCASSLGNRVYNEQFFGPGTRLTVL.